This TCR beta chain derives from a study of T cells expressing NK-cell markers. Template switching by 5'RACE with UMIs generated the TCR beta cDNA. TCRdb re-called the 5' RACE reads, yielding one record per CDR3 amino acid sequence without DNA. Here the sample table reports 150,000 or so distinct CDR3 sequences. The length of the CDR3 is 16 residues. Germline values: CDR1 SEHNR, CDR2 FQNEAQ (reference sequence). Sequencing used blood T cells: a sorted CD56 or NKG2C T cell subset, CD4+ or CD8+ T cells, or bulk PBMC T cells (not recorded which). V is TRBV7-9 and J is TRBJ2-3; TCRdb's D call, TRBD2, is unchecked because there is no DNA. The receptor was derived from a woman between 45 and 65 years old in good health. CDR3 protein: CASSLVPSGMGDTQYF.